A single T cell receptor beta chain is shown here with its context. CDR1 is SGHAT and CDR2 is FQDESV in the germline V gene (reference sequence). The V gene lost 5 bases and the J gene lost 5 bases, with 12 bases spanning the gap. The CDR3 covers 13 residues. TCRdb re-called the 5' RACE reads with MiXCR, one entry per CDR3 protein. The repertoire holds fewer than 450,000 distinct CDR3 sequences, around a fifth seen once, with around 13% in the top ten. The data stem from a study of T-cell memory formation after mild COVID-19. The receptor's source is an adult woman who had mild COVID-19 (a few samples of this study predate the infection). Cell type and time point are not known. The V call is TRBV11-1, the J call TRBJ2-5; D possibly uses TRBD1 or TRBD2 (5 bases each). Sequencing was carried out using PBMCs or a T cell subset sorted from them (not recorded which). CDR3 region: CASSLRWGETQYF. The DNA for the CDR3 is TGTGCCAGCAGCCTCCGCTGGGGGGAGACCCAGTACTTC.